These 5 T cell receptor beta chains were all obtained from the same sample, sequenced in a study of T-cell memory formation after mild COVID-19 (dated by TCRdb to about 2021). Library preparation employed 5' RACE. For sequencing, an Illumina NovaSeq 6000 was employed. The public reads were run again by TCRdb, first through fastp at Q25 and then through MiXCR, and only productive beta chains were kept. Rows with a matching CDR3 protein are joined into one entry that keeps the most common DNA and genes. The sample table shows some 350,000 distinct CDR3 sequences, and more than 15% are seen once. 20% to 25% of the sample rests with the top ten. Sequences were obtained from PBMCs or a T cell subset sorted from them (not recorded which). These receptors all stem from a man aged 18 to 30 who had mild COVID-19 (a few samples of this study predate the infection). The sample titles of this study are shuffled in the database, so cell type and time point are left out; the donor was told from shared clones.

The chain recombines TRBV5-1 with TRBJ2-5; TRBD1 is a possible D gene (5 bases). The CDR3 has 14 residues. Germline CDR1 SGHRS, CDR2 YFSETQ. Deletions cut 4 bases from V and 7 bases from J, with 17 bases between. The CDR3 DNA follows: TGCGCCAGCAGCCCGGCCTCAGGGCAGGGGACCCAGTACTTC. This codes for CASSPASGQGTQYF.

The chain joins TRBV7-7 to TRBJ2-7; D possibly corresponds to TRBD2 (6 bases). CDR1 and CDR2 from the germline V gene are SSHAT and FNYEAQ (reference sequence). This CDR3 contains 15 residues. V lost 5 bases and J lost 6, with 20 bases in between. CDR3 DNA: TGTGCCAGCAGCCCAACGCCGGGAGAAAGGTCCGAGCAGTACTTC. Translating it yields CASSPTPGERSEQYF.

The chain combines TRBV6-5 with TRBJ1-1; 7 nucleotides match TRBD1. Germline-derived CDR1 and CDR2 are MNHEY and SVGAGI. There are 14 residues in the CDR3. V shed 5 bases and J 7 bases; nucleotides not matched to a gene: 10. CDR3 loop: CASSIPGTEGEAFF. The CDR3 DNA follows: TGTGCCAGCAGTATTCCCGGGACAGAGGGTGAAGCTTTCTTT.

This clonotype was counted between two and nine times. V and J are TRBV7-2 and TRBJ2-5; maybe TRBD2 (6 bases). Trimming removed 4 bases at V and 1 base at J, with 10 bases between. This CDR3 has 14 residues. CDR1 is SGHTA and CDR2 is FQGNSA in the germline V gene. CDR3 in DNA: TGTGCCAGCAGCTCGGGGGTCAGCCAAGAGACCCAGTACTTC. Translated, it gives CASSSGVSQETQYF.

This clonotype was seen a handful of times. The rearrangement uses TRBV25-1 and TRBJ1-2; TRBD1 aligns across 8 bases. The CDR3 spans 18 residues. The junction had 15 bases not matched to a gene; V was cut back by 4 bases and J by 2 bases. Germline CDR1 reads MGHDK; CDR2 reads SYGVNS. The CDR3 bases are TGTGCCAGCAGTGCTTCACAGGGGGTGAGGAATACCAACTATGGCTACACCTTC. Protein sequence: CASSASQGVRNTNYGYTF.